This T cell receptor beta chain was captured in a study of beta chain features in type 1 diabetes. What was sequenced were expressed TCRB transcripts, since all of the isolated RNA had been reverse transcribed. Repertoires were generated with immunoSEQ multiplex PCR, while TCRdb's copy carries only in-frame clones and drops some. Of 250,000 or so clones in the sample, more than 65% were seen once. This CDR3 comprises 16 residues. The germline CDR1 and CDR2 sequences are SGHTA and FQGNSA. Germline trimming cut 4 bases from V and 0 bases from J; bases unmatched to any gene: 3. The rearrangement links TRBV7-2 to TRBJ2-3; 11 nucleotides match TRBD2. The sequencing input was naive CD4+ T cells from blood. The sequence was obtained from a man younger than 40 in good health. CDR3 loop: CASSSGTSGSTDTQYF. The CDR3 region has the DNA TGTGCCAGCAGCTCGGGGACTAGCGGTAGCACAGATACGCAGTATTTT.